This T cell receptor beta chain was captured by sequencing in a study of blood T cell repertoires in COVID-19. Study context: The United States, Italy and Spain were the sources of the acute and convalescent COVID-19 samples.

Participants came from about two dozen US areas, aged about 18 to 100 years. In the authors' workflow: Reference gene primers were amplified, and this amplification served to estimate nucleated cell counts. Repertoires were generated with immunoSEQ multiplex PCR, while TCRdb's copy carries only in-frame clones and drops some. That table furnishes V, J and clone size, whereas the DNA furnished D and trimming. The sample lists 250,000 to 350,000 clones, roughly nine tenths occurring once. The CDR3 is 16 amino acids. The V and J ends lost 3 bases and 4 bases, in that order; junction bases with no gene match: 7. The germline V gene has CDR1 SGDLS and CDR2 YYNGEE.

The chain links TRBV9 to TRBJ2-3, with 11 bases matching TRBD2. The material sequenced was PBMCs or T cells enriched from blood (not recorded which). This receptor was identified in a woman aged 25-40 years who had recovered from COVID-19. CDR3 in amino acids: CASSADSGRAPDTQYF. As DNA, the CDR3 is TGTGCCAGCAGCGCCGATAGCGGGAGGGCCCCAGATACGCAGTATTTT.